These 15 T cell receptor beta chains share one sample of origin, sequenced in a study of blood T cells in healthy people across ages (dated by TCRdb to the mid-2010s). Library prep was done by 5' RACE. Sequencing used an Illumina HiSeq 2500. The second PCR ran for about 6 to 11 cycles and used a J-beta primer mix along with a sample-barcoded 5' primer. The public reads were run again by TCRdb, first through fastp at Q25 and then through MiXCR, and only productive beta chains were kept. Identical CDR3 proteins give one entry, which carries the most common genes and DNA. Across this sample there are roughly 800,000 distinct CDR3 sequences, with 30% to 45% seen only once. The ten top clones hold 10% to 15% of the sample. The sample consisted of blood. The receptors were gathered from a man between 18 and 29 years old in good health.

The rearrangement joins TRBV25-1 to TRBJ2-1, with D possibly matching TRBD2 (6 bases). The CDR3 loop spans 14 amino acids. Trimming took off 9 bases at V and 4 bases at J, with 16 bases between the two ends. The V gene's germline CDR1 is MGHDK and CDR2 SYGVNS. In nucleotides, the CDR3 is TGTGCCAGTCGAGGAGGGAAAGGATACAATGAGCAGTTCTTC. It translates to CASRGGKGYNEQFF.

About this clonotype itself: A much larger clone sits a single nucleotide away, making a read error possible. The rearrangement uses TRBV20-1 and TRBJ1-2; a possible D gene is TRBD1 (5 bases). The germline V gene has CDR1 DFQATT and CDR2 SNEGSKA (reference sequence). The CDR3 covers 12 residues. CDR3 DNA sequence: TGCAGTGCTAGTGACAACAGGAGGGACTACATCTTC. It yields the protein CSASDNRRDYIF.

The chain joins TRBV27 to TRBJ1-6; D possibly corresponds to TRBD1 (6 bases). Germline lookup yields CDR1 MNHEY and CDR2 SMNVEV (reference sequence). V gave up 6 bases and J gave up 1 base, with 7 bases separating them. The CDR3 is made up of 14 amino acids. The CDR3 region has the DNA TGTGCCAGCAGACAGGGATCCTATAATTCACCCCTCCACTTT. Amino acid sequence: CASRQGSYNSPLHF.

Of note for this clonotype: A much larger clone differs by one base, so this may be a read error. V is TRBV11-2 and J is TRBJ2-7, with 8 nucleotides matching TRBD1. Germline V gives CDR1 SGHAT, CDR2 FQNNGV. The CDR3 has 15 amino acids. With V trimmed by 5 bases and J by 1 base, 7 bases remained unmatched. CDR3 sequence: CASSTDRGPSYEQYF. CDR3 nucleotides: TGTGCCAGCAGCACCGACAGGGGACCGTCCTACGAGCAGTACTTC. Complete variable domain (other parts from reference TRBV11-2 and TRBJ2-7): EAGVAQSPRYKIIEKRQSVAFWCNPISGHATLYWYQQILGQGPKLLIQFQNNGVVDDSQLPKDRFSAERLKGVDSTLKIQPAKLEDSAVYLCASSTDRGPSYEQYFGPGTRLTVT.

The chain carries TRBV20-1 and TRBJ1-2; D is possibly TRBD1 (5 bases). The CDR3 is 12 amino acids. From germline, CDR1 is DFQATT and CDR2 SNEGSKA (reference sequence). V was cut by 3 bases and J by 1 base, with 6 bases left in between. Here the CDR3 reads CSARGDNYGYTF. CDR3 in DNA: TGCAGTGCTAGGGGGGATAACTATGGCTACACCTTC.

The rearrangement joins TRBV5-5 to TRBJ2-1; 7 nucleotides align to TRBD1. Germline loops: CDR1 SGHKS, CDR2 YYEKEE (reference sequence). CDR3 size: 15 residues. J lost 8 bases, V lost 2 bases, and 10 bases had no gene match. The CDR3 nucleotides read TGTGCCAGCAGCTTCCGGACAGGTCTGAGTTATGAGCAGTTCTTC. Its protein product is CASSFRTGLSYEQFF.

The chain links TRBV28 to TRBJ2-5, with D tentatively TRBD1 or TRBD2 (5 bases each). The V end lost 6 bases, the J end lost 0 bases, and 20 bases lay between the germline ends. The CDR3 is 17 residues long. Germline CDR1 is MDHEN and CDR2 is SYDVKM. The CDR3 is CASRKYFGRGDQETQYF. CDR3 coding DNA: TGTGCCAGCAGGAAATATTTTGGAAGAGGGGACCAAGAGACCCAGTACTTC.

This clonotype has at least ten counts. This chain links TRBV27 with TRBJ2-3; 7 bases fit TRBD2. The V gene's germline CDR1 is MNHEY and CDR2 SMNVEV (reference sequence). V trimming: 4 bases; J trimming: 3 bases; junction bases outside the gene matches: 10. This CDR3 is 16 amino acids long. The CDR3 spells CASSSLTSWETDTQYF. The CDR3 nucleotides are TGTGCCAGCAGTTCCCTGACTAGCTGGGAGACAGATACGCAGTATTTT.

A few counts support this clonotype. CDR3 protein: CASSLWTGSSTDTQYF. The CDR3 bases are TGTGCCAGCAGTCTCTGGACAGGATCTAGCACAGATACGCAGTATTTT. The rearrangement links TRBV12-3 or TRBV12-4 to TRBJ2-3; TRBD1 aligns across 7 bases. This CDR3 is 16 amino acids long. V lost 5 bases, J lost 0 bases, and 8 bases stayed unmatched.

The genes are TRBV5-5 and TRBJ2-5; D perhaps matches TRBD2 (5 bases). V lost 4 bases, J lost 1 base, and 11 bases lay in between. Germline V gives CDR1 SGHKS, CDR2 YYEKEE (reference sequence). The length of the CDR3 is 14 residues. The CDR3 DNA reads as TGTGCCAGCAGCACCGGACTGGTCCAAGAGACCCAGTACTTC. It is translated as CASSTGLVQETQYF.

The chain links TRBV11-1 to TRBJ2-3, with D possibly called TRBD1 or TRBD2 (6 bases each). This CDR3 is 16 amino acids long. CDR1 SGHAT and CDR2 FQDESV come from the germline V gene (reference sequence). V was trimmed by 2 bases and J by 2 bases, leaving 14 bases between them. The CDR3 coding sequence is TGTGCCAGCAGCTTAATCCCGGGGGCCGTCACAGATACGCAGTATTTT. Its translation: CASSLIPGAVTDTQYF. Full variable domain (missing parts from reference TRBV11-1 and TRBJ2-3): EAEVAQSPRYKITEKSQAVAFWCDPISGHATLYWYRQILGQGPELLVQFQDESVVDDSQLPKDRFSAERLKGVDSTLKIQPAELGDSAMYLCASSLIPGAVTDTQYFGPGTRLTVL.

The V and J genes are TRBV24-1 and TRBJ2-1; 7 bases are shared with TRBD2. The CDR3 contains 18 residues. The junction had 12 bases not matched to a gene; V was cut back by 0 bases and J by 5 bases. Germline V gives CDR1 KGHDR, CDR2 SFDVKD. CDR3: CATSDLAEREDQNNEQFF. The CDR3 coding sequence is TGTGCCACCAGTGATTTGGCAGAGCGGGAAGACCAAAACAATGAGCAGTTCTTC.

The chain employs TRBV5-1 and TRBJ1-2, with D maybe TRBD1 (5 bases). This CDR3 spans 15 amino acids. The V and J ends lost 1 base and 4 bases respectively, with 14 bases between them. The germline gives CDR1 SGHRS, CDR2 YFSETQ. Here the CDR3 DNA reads TGCGCCAGCAGCTTGACAGGAACGCCTAGCTATGGCTACACCTTC. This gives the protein CASSLTGTPSYGYTF. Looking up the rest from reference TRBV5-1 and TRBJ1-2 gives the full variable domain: KAGVTQTPRYLIKTRGQQVTLSCSPISGHRSVSWYQQTPGQGLQFLFEYFSETQRNKGNFPGRFSGRQFSNSRSEMNVSTLELGDSALYLCASSLTGTPSYGYTFGSGTRLTVV.

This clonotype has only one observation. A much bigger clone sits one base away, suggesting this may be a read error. The CDR3 DNA is TGCAGTGCTAGCAGGGGGACCGCCTACGAGCAGTACTTC. It codes for CSASRGTAYEQYF. The chain recombines TRBV20-1 with TRBJ2-4; 7 bases align to TRBD1. The J call is doubtful: the DNA matches TRBJ2-7 better. The length of the CDR3 is 13 residues. The germline gives CDR1 DFQATT, CDR2 SNEGSKA (reference sequence).

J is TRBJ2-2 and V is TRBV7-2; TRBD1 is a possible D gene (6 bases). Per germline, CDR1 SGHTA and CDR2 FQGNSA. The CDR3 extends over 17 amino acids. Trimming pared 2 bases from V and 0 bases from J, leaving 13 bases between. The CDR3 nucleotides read TGTGCCAGCAGCTTAATTTCTGGGGGCACGAACACCGGGGAGCTGTTTTTT. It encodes CASSLISGGTNTGELFF.